The sample holds many counts of the clone carrying this TCR beta chain. No antigen is known for it. The junction had 12 bases not matched to a gene; V was cut back by 5 bases and J by 7 bases. This CDR3 has 16 amino acids. Germline CDR1 reads LGHDT; CDR2 reads YNNKEL (reference sequence). The data belong to a study of T cells in Graves' hyperthyroidism and ophthalmopathy. Study-level information: Peripheral blood was collected at initial diagnosis, before any treatment. Points from the study as a whole: In blood, most of the thyroid clonotypes expanded above 0.001 were also present. Stable hyperthyroidism was told apart from ophthalmopathy by a model built on 13 V-J features.

Orbital computed tomography, thyroid ultrasound, serum thyroxine and TRAb, and clinical symptoms together informed the diagnoses. Researchers amplified the TCR beta CDR3 regions from RNA transcripts. The TCR CDR3 was amplified in a first-round RT-PCR using the HTBI primer set. TCRdb ran MiXCR on the multiplex PCR reads and lists one entry per CDR3 protein. The sample has 550,000 to 600,000 distinct CDR3 sequences, 11% to 15% seen once. The chain couples TRBV3-1 to TRBJ2-1; 9 positions agree with TRBD1. Sequences were obtained from blood. This receptor was identified in a woman under 30 with Graves' ophthalmopathy. As DNA, the CDR3 is TGTGCCAGCAGCTATAGTGCCGGGACAGGGAGAAATGAGCAGTTCTTC. It specifies CASSYSAGTGRNEQFF.